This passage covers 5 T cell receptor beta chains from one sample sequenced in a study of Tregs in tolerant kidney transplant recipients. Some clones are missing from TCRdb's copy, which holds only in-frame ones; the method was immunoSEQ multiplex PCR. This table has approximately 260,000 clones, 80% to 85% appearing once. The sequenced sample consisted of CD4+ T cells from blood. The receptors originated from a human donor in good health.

CDR3 nucleotide sequence: TGTGCCAGCAGCCACAATACGAATCAGCCCCAGCATTTT. This codes for CASSHNTNQPQHF. The chain carries TRBV11-2 and TRBJ1-5; D not certain. The CDR3 is made up of 13 amino acids. V was cut by 5 bases and J by 4 bases, with 9 bases left in between. The germline V gene encodes CDR1 SGHAT and CDR2 FQNNGV.

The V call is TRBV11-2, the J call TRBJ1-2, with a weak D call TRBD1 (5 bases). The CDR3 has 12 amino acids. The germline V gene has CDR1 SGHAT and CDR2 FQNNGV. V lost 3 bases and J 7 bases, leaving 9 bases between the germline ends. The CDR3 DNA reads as TGTGCCAGCAGCTTTTTGCAGGGTGGCTACACCTTC. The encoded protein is CASSFLQGGYTF.

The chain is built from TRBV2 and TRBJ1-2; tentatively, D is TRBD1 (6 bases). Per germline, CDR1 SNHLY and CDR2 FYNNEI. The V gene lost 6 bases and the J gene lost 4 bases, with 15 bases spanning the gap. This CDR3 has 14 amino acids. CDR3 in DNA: TGTGCCAGCAGCCAACAGGGATTAAGCTATGGCTACACCTTC. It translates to CASSQQGLSYGYTF.

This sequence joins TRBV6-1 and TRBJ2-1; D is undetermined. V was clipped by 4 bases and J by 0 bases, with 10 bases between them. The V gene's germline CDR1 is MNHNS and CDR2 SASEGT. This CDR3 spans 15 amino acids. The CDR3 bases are TGTGCCAGCAGTGTTGACCCGCGCTCCTACAATGAGCAGTTCTTC. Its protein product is CASSVDPRSYNEQFF.

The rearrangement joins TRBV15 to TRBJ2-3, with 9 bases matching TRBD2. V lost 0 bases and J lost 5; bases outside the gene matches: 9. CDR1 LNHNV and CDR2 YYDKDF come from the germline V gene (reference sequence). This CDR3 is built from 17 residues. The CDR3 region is CATSRDTAGGPQDTQYF. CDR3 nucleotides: TGTGCCACCAGCAGAGACACTGCGGGAGGGCCACAAGATACGCAGTATTTT.